One sample yielded the 31 T cell receptor beta chains listed below, sequenced in a study of neurological immune-mediated disorders. Noted time point: longitudinal time-point 2. MiXCR, applied by TCRdb to the 5' RACE reads, yields one record per CDR3 protein. The sample contains about 90,000 distinct CDR3 sequences, roughly 13% of which appear only once. Sequenced: PBMCs. Receptors were obtained from a female donor with HTLV-1-associated myelopathy (HAM/TSP).

This clonotype came up many times. The chain is built from TRBV6-6 and TRBJ1-4; D is unresolved. The CDR3 contains 13 residues. The V end was cut by 2 bases, the J end by 8 bases, with 9 bases between. The germline V gene encodes CDR1 MNHNY and CDR2 SVGAGI (reference sequence). CDR3 sequence: CASSYEAEEKLFF. The CDR3 bases are TGTGCCAGCAGTTACGAAGCGGAAGAAAAACTGTTTTTT.

A few counts support this clonotype. The chain employs TRBV5-1 and TRBJ2-3; D uncertain. Per the germline V gene, CDR1 is SGHRS and CDR2 is YFSETQ. The ends were cut back, 0 bases at V and 6 bases at J, with 5 bases in the middle. This CDR3 comprises 12 residues. The chain's CDR3 is CASSLEGDTQYF. The CDR3 DNA reads as TGCGCCAGCAGCTTGGAAGGGGATACGCAGTATTTT.

This clonotype was recorded many times. The V and J genes are TRBV2 and TRBJ2-1, with D perhaps TRBD1 or TRBD2 (5 bases each). Germline lookup yields CDR1 SNHLY and CDR2 FYNNEI. The CDR3 extends over 13 amino acids. V lost 4 bases and J 3 bases, leaving 7 bases between the germline ends. The CDR3 region has the DNA TGTGCCAGCAGTGGGGACGGCTACAATGAGCAGTTCTTC. As protein: CASSGDGYNEQFF. The full variable domain, rest sourced from reference TRBV2 and TRBJ2-1, is EPEVTQTPSHQVTQMGQEVILRCVPISNHLYFYWYRQILGQKVEFLVSFYNNEISEKSEIFDDQFSVERPDGSNFTLKIRSTKLEDSAMYFCASSGDGYNEQFFGPGTRLTVL.

This clonotype has at least ten counts. V usage is TRBV3-1 and J usage is TRBJ1-1; D is uncertain. This CDR3 region has 14 residues. Germline values: CDR1 LGHDT, CDR2 YNNKEL (reference sequence). Trimming left V 8 bases short and J 9 bases short, with 22 bases between. The CDR3, as DNA: TGTGCCAGCCGCTCAGAGTACATACACTCGCAAGCTTTCTTT. It yields the protein CASRSEYIHSQAFF.

The genes are TRBV28 and TRBJ2-7, with 7 bases fitting TRBD2. The CDR3 spans 15 residues. The V gene end was trimmed by 2 bases and the J gene end by 1 base; junction bases not matched to a gene: 5. Germline CDR1 and CDR2: MDHEN and SYDVKM. In nucleotides, the CDR3 is TGTGCCAGCAGTTTAGCGTCGCGGGGGTCCTACGAGCAGTACTTC. Translation gives CASSLASRGSYEQYF.

V gene TRBV5-1 combines with J gene TRBJ2-3, with 12 bases matching TRBD2. CDR3 length: 15 residues. V lost 6 bases to trimming and J lost 1 base; unmatched junction nucleotides: 3. Germline CDR1 and CDR2: SGHRS and YFSETQ. The CDR3 DNA reads TGCGCCAGCACCCGACTAGCGGGGGGCACAGATACGCAGTATTTT. Protein sequence: CASTRLAGGTDTQYF.

This clonotype occurred a few times. The junction shows a germline mismatch at one end, possibly a read error. The V gene is TRBV27, the J gene TRBJ2-3, with D unclear. Germline V gives CDR1 MNHEY, CDR2 SMNVEV (reference sequence). This CDR3 is 16 amino acids long. CDR3 residues: CASCLYPPDTPDTQYF. The CDR3 DNA reads TGTGCCAGCTGTTTATACCCACCAGACACTCCAGATACGCAGTATTTT.

This clonotype was picked up many times. The J gene is TRBJ2-5, the V gene TRBV24-1; D unresolved. V dropped 1 base and J dropped 2 bases, with 7 bases sitting between them. Germline CDR1 reads KGHDR; CDR2 reads SFDVKD. This CDR3 is built from 14 residues. As DNA, the CDR3 is TGTGCCACCAGTGATTTCAACAGTCAAGAGACCCAGTACTTC. Translated: CATSDFNSQETQYF.

In its sample, this clonotype was seen a few times. The chain is built from TRBV5-1 and TRBJ1-4; the D gene is possibly TRBD1 (6 bases). Trimming stripped 1 base from V and 11 bases from J, with 15 bases between. The CDR3 covers 14 residues. CDR1 is SGHRS and CDR2 is YFSETQ in the germline V gene. Here the CDR3 DNA reads TGCGCCAGCAGCTTGCCGGCAGGGGAAGGGAAACTGTTTTTT. Its translation is CASSLPAGEGKLFF. The whole variable domain, filled in from reference TRBV5-1 and TRBJ1-4, reads KAGVTQTPRYLIKTRGQQVTLSCSPISGHRSVSWYQQTPGQGLQFLFEYFSETQRNKGNFPGRFSGRQFSNSRSEMNVSTLELGDSALYLCASSLPAGEGKLFFGSGTQLSVL.

This clonotype was found many times. The chain has TRBV20-1 and TRBJ2-3; D not resolved. V was cut by 0 bases and J by 2 bases, with 6 bases left in between. The CDR3 totals 13 residues. In germline, CDR1 is DFQATT, CDR2 SNEGSKA (reference sequence). The CDR3 bases are TGCAGTGCTAGAGATAGCTCCACAGATACGCAGTATTTT. Protein sequence: CSARDSSTDTQYF.

Concerning this clonotype: One base away lies a much larger clone, so this may be a sequencing read error. V and J are TRBV7-9 and TRBJ1-1; TRBD1 aligns across 11 bases. The V segment lost 5 bases and the J segment 5 bases; nucleotides outside the gene matches: 10. The CDR3 is made up of 16 amino acids. Germline-derived CDR1 and CDR2 are SEHNR and FQNEAQ (reference sequence). This CDR3 reads CASSDRDRGITTEAFF. In DNA form, the CDR3 reads TGTGCCAGCAGCGACCGGGACAGGGGGATCACTACTGAAGCTTTCTTT.

Ten or more counts support this clonotype. The gene calls are TRBV28 and TRBJ2-7; D possibly uses TRBD1 or TRBD2 (5 bases each). The CDR3 extends over 12 amino acids. Germline V CDR1 and CDR2: MDHEN, SYDVKM. V lost 5 bases and J 6 bases, leaving 11 bases between the germline ends. CDR3 in DNA: TGTGCCAGCAGTAGTCCGGGGCGCGAGCAGTACTTC. It translates to CASSSPGREQYF.

The sample holds many counts of this clonotype. The chain joins TRBV28 to TRBJ2-1; D is unresolved. CDR1 is MDHEN and CDR2 is SYDVKM in the germline V gene. The CDR3 totals 12 residues. Trimming cost V 1 base and J 7 bases, with 5 bases left between them. In nucleotides, the CDR3 is TGTGCCAGCAGTTTATTAGTTAATGAGCAGTTCTTC. Protein sequence: CASSLLVNEQFF.

This clonotype was picked up many times. V usage is TRBV5-1 and J usage is TRBJ2-5; D possibly matches TRBD1 or TRBD2 (5 bases each). The germline gives CDR1 SGHRS, CDR2 YFSETQ. This CDR3 has 13 amino acids. The ends were cut back, 0 bases at V and 2 bases at J, with 5 bases in the middle. The CDR3 bases are TGCGCCAGCAGCTTGGGGGGGCAAGAGACCCAGTACTTC. This gives the protein CASSLGGQETQYF.

This clonotype was recorded many times. V and J are TRBV6-1 and TRBJ1-6; D gene uncertain. CDR3 size: 12 residues. CDR1 and CDR2 (germline): MNHNS, SASEGT. V dropped 3 bases and J dropped 10 bases, with 7 bases sitting between them. The CDR3 sequence is CASSDGNSPLHF. The CDR3 region has the DNA TGTGCCAGCAGTGACGGGAACTCACCCCTCCACTTT.

This clonotype was observed many times. The chain employs TRBV5-1 and TRBJ2-1, with TRBD2 identical over 12 bases. Trimming at V came to 0 bases and at J to 0 bases, leaving 7 bases not matched to a gene. The CDR3 is made up of 19 amino acids. Germline values: CDR1 SGHRS, CDR2 YFSETQ. This chain's CDR3 is CASSLELAGGYSSYNEQFF. For the CDR3, the DNA is TGCGCCAGCAGCTTGGAACTAGCGGGGGGCTACAGCTCCTACAATGAGCAGTTCTTC.

This clonotype was seen ten or more times. The V gene is TRBV20-1, the J gene TRBJ1-4, with D possibly matching TRBD1 (6 bases). The CDR3 runs to 13 residues. CDR1 DFQATT and CDR2 SNEGSKA come from the germline V gene (reference sequence). Between the trimmed V and J ends, which lost 7 bases and 12 bases, there was a span of 21 bases. DNA for the CDR3: TGCAGTGGGGTTTGGGGGGCGAAAGGGGAACTGTTTTTT. It translates to CSGVWGAKGELFF.

The chain uses TRBV18 and TRBJ2-5; D remains ambiguous. The germline V and J ends were trimmed by 4 bases and 5 bases, with 14 bases remaining between them. The length of the CDR3 is 14 residues. Germline CDR1 KGHSH, CDR2 LQKENI. The CDR3: CASSQLAVDETQYF. In DNA, the CDR3 is TGTGCCAGCTCACAGCTTGCGGTAGACGAGACCCAGTACTTC.

Many counts were recorded for this clonotype. The chain links TRBV12-3 or TRBV12-4 to TRBJ2-7; a possible D gene is TRBD2 (6 bases). The V and J ends lost 2 bases and 5 bases respectively, with 13 bases between them. The CDR3 spans 14 residues. CDR3 protein: CASSLTQGGHEQYF. The CDR3 bases are TGTGCCAGCAGTTTAACCCAGGGAGGTCACGAGCAGTACTTC.

This clonotype appeared many times. This chain uses TRBV9 with TRBJ2-5; 8 nucleotides align to TRBD1. The V and J ends lost 3 bases and 3 bases, in that order; junction bases with no gene match: 4. The CDR3 covers 14 residues. The germline V gene encodes CDR1 SGDLS and CDR2 YYNGEE. The CDR3 here is CASSGQGRKETQYF. The CDR3 region has the DNA TGTGCCAGCAGCGGACAGGGGAGGAAAGAGACCCAGTACTTC. Supplemented by reference TRBV9 and TRBJ2-5, the full variable domain reads DSGVTQTPKHLITATGQRVTLRCSPRSGDLSVYWYQQSLDQGLQFLIQYYNGEERAKGNILERFSAQQFPDLHSELNLSSLELGDSALYFCASSGQGRKETQYFGPGTRLLVL.

This clonotype has ten or more counts. The rearrangement joins TRBV7-3 to TRBJ2-2; D unclear. Between the trimmed V and J ends, which lost 5 bases and 6 bases, there was a span of 10 bases. The CDR3 totals 13 residues. The germline V gene encodes CDR1 SGHTA and CDR2 FQGTGA. The CDR3 DNA is TGTGCCAGCAGCAAAGATGGGGCCGGGGAGCTGTTTTTT. It is translated as CASSKDGAGELFF.

This clonotype was counted ten times or more. This rearrangement joins TRBV20-1 to TRBJ1-1; D unclear. Trimming stripped 4 bases from V and 1 base from J, with 13 bases between. This CDR3 is 14 amino acids long. Germline V lookup: CDR1 DFQATT, CDR2 SNEGSKA (reference sequence). The CDR3 DNA reads as TGCAGTGCTAAGGAACATAATTGGAACACTGAAGCTTTCTTT. This translates into CSAKEHNWNTEAFF.

This clonotype was detected ten times or more. The chain combines TRBV5-1 with TRBJ1-2, with D possibly being TRBD1 (6 bases). The V gene's germline CDR1 is SGHRS and CDR2 YFSETQ. This CDR3 has 13 amino acids. Trimming pared 5 bases from V and 2 bases from J, leaving 10 bases between. CDR3 sequence: CASRPGTNYGYTF. Written as DNA, the CDR3 is TGCGCCAGCAGGCCCGGGACAAACTATGGCTACACCTTC.

This clonotype came up many times. The chain couples TRBV5-1 to TRBJ1-1; a weak D match, TRBD1 (5 bases). The CDR3 has 15 amino acids. Germline CDR1 is SGHRS and CDR2 is YFSETQ. Trimming pared 0 bases from V and 0 bases from J, leaving 9 bases between. CDR3 loop: CASSLDRGLNTEAFF. In DNA, the CDR3 is TGCGCCAGCAGCTTGGACCGGGGCTTGAACACTGAAGCTTTCTTT.

This clonotype was picked up many times. The genes are TRBV5-1 and TRBJ2-3; no clear D gene. The CDR3 totals 13 residues. Germline CDR1 and CDR2: SGHRS and YFSETQ. With 4 bases removed from V and 1 base from J, the gap between germline ends came to 7 bases. The CDR3 here is CASSTLGTDTQYF. In nucleotides, the CDR3 is TGCGCCAGCAGCACTCTGGGCACAGATACGCAGTATTTT.

This clonotype has just a few counts. Possible read error: a much larger clone is one base away. This chain joins TRBV7-3 and TRBJ1-1; 10 nucleotides line up with TRBD1. Per the germline V gene, CDR1 is SGHTA and CDR2 is FQGTGA. This CDR3 comprises 17 residues. The CDR3 DNA follows: TGTGCCAGCAGCAGACAGGGGGCCCCGAACTTGAACGCTGAAGCTTTCTTT. It encodes CASSRQGAPNLNAEAFF.

This clonotype was seen once. Written as DNA, the CDR3 is TGTGCCAGCAGTGAATGGGGCGCGAACACCGGCGAGCAGTACTTC. Its protein product is CASSEWGANTGEQYF. V and J are TRBV6-1 and TRBJ2-7, with a possible D match to TRBD1 (5 bases). CDR3 length: 15 residues. The germline gives CDR1 MNHNS, CDR2 SASEGT. V shed 2 bases and J shed 6 bases, with 17 bases lying between them.

The rearrangement joins TRBV5-1 to TRBJ2-2; 12 positions match TRBD2. This CDR3 has 17 amino acids. Germline-derived CDR1 and CDR2 are SGHRS and YFSETQ. The trim removed 2 bases at V and 2 bases at J, leaving 4 bases unmatched. The CDR3 DNA sequence: TGCGCCAGCAGCTTACGACTAGCGGGAGAAAACACCGGGGAGCTGTTTTTT. It codes for CASSLRLAGENTGELFF.

A single count supports this clonotype. Just one base apart from a much larger clone, this may be a read error. The V gene is TRBV6-5, the J gene TRBJ2-7; D unresolved. CDR1 is MNHEY and CDR2 is SVGAGI in the germline V gene. V was cut by 10 bases and J by 6 bases, with 22 bases left in between. This CDR3 is 14 amino acids long. CDR3 residues: CAISVTTWESEQYF. The CDR3, as DNA: TGTGCCATCAGCGTCACTACATGGGAAAGCGAGCAGTACTTC.

The sample holds a few counts of this clonotype. The chain uses TRBV5-1 and TRBJ2-5, with TRBD1 matching over 9 bases. With 4 bases clipped from V and 2 bases from J, the junction kept 9 bases outside the gene matches. CDR1 and CDR2 (germline): SGHRS, YFSETQ. The CDR3 is made up of 16 amino acids. CDR3 coding DNA: TGCGCCAGCAGCCCCCTCACAGGGGGCTTACAAGAGACCCAGTACTTC. This encodes CASSPLTGGLQETQYF.

This clonotype showed up many times. This sequence joins TRBV10-3 and TRBJ2-3, with D perhaps TRBD2 (7 bases). V was clipped by 0 bases and J by 2 bases, with 12 bases between them. CDR3 length equals 16 residues. CDR1 is ENHRY and CDR2 is SYGVKD in the germline V gene. Written as DNA, the CDR3 is TGTGCCATCAGTGAGTCGTCGGGGGGCCACACAGATACGCAGTATTTT. Its translation: CAISESSGGHTDTQYF.